Here is one T cell receptor (beta chain) with its context. Original handling: By means of reference gene primer amplification, nucleated cell counts were estimated. The table came from immunoSEQ multiplex PCR; TCRdb's copy has only in-frame clones and leaves some out. The DNA gave D and trimming, while V, J and clone size come from that table. The top ten hold roughly 15% of the sample, which has tens of thousands of clones, roughly 80% seen once. From germline, CDR1 is LNHDA and CDR2 SQIVND (reference sequence). Trimming cost V 5 bases and J 3 bases; bases outside gene matches: 19. This CDR3 has 20 residues. This entry belongs to a study of blood T cell repertoires in COVID-19. Study-level background: Whether acute or convalescent, the COVID-19 samples came from the United States, Italy and Spain. From T cells, B-cell-depleted T cells, or PBMCs came the material, which was cDNA or gDNA.

The sequenced material came from peripheral blood. The sequence was obtained from an elderly woman with acute or convalescent COVID-19. The chain couples TRBV19 to TRBJ1-4, with 9 bases fitting TRBD1. CDR3 region: CASSGIRARQGDVPNEKLFF. CDR3 coding DNA: TGTGCCAGTAGTGGGATTCGGGCCAGACAGGGGGACGTACCTAATGAAAAACTGTTTTTT.